The clone carrying this TCR beta chain was counted at least ten times. As yet, its antigen is unknown. Each CDR3 protein gets one entry after TCRdb re-called the 5' RACE reads with MiXCR. The repertoire holds around 39,000 distinct CDR3 sequences, with 13% as singletons. The data were taken from a study of CD8 T cells in ankylosing spondylitis. Germline values: CDR1 SGHTA, CDR2 FQGNSA. This CDR3 comprises 15 residues. V shed 1 base and J 9 bases; nucleotides not matched to a gene: 5. General observations from the study: A TCR beta motif made of about eight highly homologous variants seemed typical of ankylosing spondylitis blood.

The chain recombines TRBV7-2 with TRBJ2-1, with 11 bases aligning to TRBD2. The sequencing input was synovial fluid, either unsorted or a sorted T cell fraction (not recorded which). The TCR sequence derives from a male donor with ankylosing spondylitis. The CDR3 bases are TGTGCCAGCAGCTTAGGGATTAGCGGGAGGGGTGAGCAGTTCTTC. Translated: CASSLGISGRGEQFF.